The sequence of this T cell receptor (beta chain) was determined in a study of T-cell memory formation after mild COVID-19. The wider study: The TCR clusters were mostly specific to one donor. Overall study findings and caveats: SARS-CoV-2 specificity was not confirmed for second-wave clones peaking on day 37. CD4+ contracting clones were mainly CM and EM; CD8+ ones, EMRA.

Via MiXCR, TCRdb re-called the 5' RACE reads, giving one row per CDR3 protein. Seen here are about 310,000 distinct CDR3 sequences, roughly 19% observed once, and the top ten hold roughly 20%. Regarding this clonotype: Its specificity is unknown.

Input material: PBMCs or a T cell subset sorted from them (not recorded which). This TCR was recovered from a man aged 18 to 29 who had mild COVID-19 (a few samples of this study predate the infection). Cell type and time point are not known.

CDR3 protein: CASSQVVQASSYNEQFF. In DNA form, the CDR3 reads TGTGCCAGCAGCCAAGTGGTCCAGGCAAGCTCCTACAATGAGCAGTTCTTC. The chain uses TRBV4-2 and TRBJ2-1; D not resolved. The CDR3 covers 17 residues. V was shortened by 1 base and J by 0 bases, with 13 bases between the two germline ends. Germline V gene lookup returns CDR1 LGHNA and CDR2 YNFKEQ.